Following are 28 T cell receptor beta chains from one sample sequenced in a study of blood T cells in healthy people across ages. Through a sample-barcoded 5' primer and a J-beta primer mix, a second PCR was run for 7 to 11 cycles. Using its own MiXCR run on the 5' RACE reads, TCRdb lists one record per CDR3 protein. The data hold some 900,000 distinct CDR3 sequences, with around 48% observed a single time. The sample was blood. These receptors all come from a young man in good health.

This rearrangement joins TRBV28 to TRBJ2-4, with TRBD1 matching over 12 bases. The DNA end is a closer match to TRBJ2-7, so the J assignment may be wrong. The germline gives CDR1 MDHEN, CDR2 SYDVKM. The CDR3 is made up of 15 amino acids. Here the CDR3 reads CASSSRDRGLHEQYF. CDR3 DNA sequence: TGTGCCAGCAGTTCCCGGGACAGGGGGCTCCACGAGCAGTACTTC.

The chain is built from TRBV6-7 and TRBJ1-5, with 7 bases matching TRBD1. TRBV6-7 is classed as an ORF, of uncertain function. This CDR3 is 18 amino acids long. J was trimmed by 0 bases and V by 6 bases; bases with no gene match: 14. The CDR3 here is CASRIRDRSYDSNQPQHF. The CDR3 bases are TGTGCCAGCAGAATCCGGGACAGATCTTACGATAGCAATCAGCCCCAGCATTTT.

This rearrangement joins TRBV21-1 to TRBJ2-3; TRBD2, as called in the table, went unchecked against the DNA. TRBV21-1 has pseudogene status. The CDR3 runs 18 residues. Here the CDR3 DNA reads TGTGCCAGCAGCAAAGCGCAGCGGGGGGCCACCAAGGCGGATACGCAGTATTTT. Translated, it gives CASSKAQRGATKADTQYF.

The V gene is TRBV6-6, the J gene TRBJ2-1; 9 nucleotides line up with TRBD1. Trimming took 7 bases from V and 9 from J; bases not matched to a gene: 10. This CDR3 contains 14 residues. In germline, CDR1 is MNHNY, CDR2 SVGAGI (reference sequence). The CDR3, as DNA: TGTGCCAGCATTTGGACAGGGGACACGGGTGAGCAGTTCTTC. This encodes CASIWTGDTGEQFF.

Points on this clonotype: A read error may account for a junction end that differs from germline. The J gene is TRBJ2-7, the V gene TRBV4-2; D is ambiguous. The CDR3 extends over 15 amino acids. Germline CDR1 is LGHNA and CDR2 is YNFKEQ. CDR3 sequence reads: CASNQDPANSYEQYF. The CDR3 region has the DNA TGTGCCAGCAACCAAGACCCAGCTAACTCCTACGAGCAGTACTTC.

The rearrangement links TRBV29-1 to TRBJ1-1; D may be TRBD1 (5 bases). Germline CDR1 SQVTM, CDR2 ANQGSEA. V was cut by 4 bases and J by 3 bases, with 9 bases left in between. CDR3 length equals 12 residues. CDR3 region: CSVVAGHTEAFF. In DNA, the CDR3 is TGCAGCGTTGTCGCGGGGCACACTGAAGCTTTCTTT. The variable domain in full, completed from reference TRBV29-1 and TRBJ1-1, reads SAVISQKPSRDICQRGTSLTIQCQVDSQVTMMFWYRQQPGQSLTLIATANQGSEATYESGFVIDKFPISRPNLTFSTLTVSNMSPEDSSIYLCSVVAGHTEAFFGQGTRLTVV.

The table lists this clonotype with a few counts. The V call is TRBV6-6, the J call TRBJ2-7; no clear D gene. The CDR3 runs to 16 residues. The germline gives CDR1 MNHNY, CDR2 SVGAGI (reference sequence). Trimming removed 0 bases at V and 4 bases at J, with 16 bases between. The CDR3 is CASSYSYNPPRYEQYF. CDR3 nucleotides: TGTGCCAGCAGTTACTCTTATAATCCCCCCAGGTACGAGCAGTACTTC.

The V and J genes are TRBV12-3 or TRBV12-4 and TRBJ1-2; D is unclear. There are 13 residues in the CDR3. With 6 bases removed from V and 8 bases from J, the gap between germline ends came to 16 bases. CDR3: CASSHGPSRGYTF. Here the CDR3 DNA reads TGTGCCAGCAGCCACGGCCCCTCGCGAGGCTACACCTTC.

This clonotype showed up just a few times. This chain joins TRBV14 and TRBJ2-1, with D perhaps assigned TRBD1 or TRBD2 (5 bases each). V shed 0 bases and J shed 5 bases, with 23 bases lying between them. Germline-derived CDR1 and CDR2 are SGHDN and FVKESK. The CDR3 consists of 19 residues. CDR3 protein: CASSQDQPGAFIWDNEQFF. CDR3 bases: TGTGCCAGCAGCCAAGATCAGCCCGGGGCCTTCATATGGGACAATGAGCAGTTCTTC.

V gene TRBV29-1 combines with J gene TRBJ2-1; 9 bases fit TRBD2. TRBJ2-7 matches the DNA end more closely, so the J call is doubtful. There are 16 residues in the CDR3. The germline V gene encodes CDR1 SQVTM and CDR2 ANQGSEA. The CDR3 bases are TGCAGCGTTGATTCTCCGACTAGCGGCCTTTACAATGAGCAGTACTTC. Translating it yields CSVDSPTSGLYNEQYF.

J is TRBJ1-2 and V is TRBV5-1; possible D gene TRBD1, 5 bases. Trimming stripped 1 base from V and 1 base from J, with 14 bases between. The CDR3 has 16 residues. Germline V gene sequence: CDR1 SGHRS, CDR2 YFSETQ. CDR3 sequence: CASSLFGTEDNYGYTF. The CDR3 nucleotides are TGCGCCAGCAGCTTGTTCGGGACCGAAGATAACTATGGCTACACCTTC.

Points on this clonotype: One junction end does not reproduce the germline sequence, and a read error may be involved. The chain joins TRBV20-1 to TRBJ1-1; D call uncertain. From germline, CDR1 is DFQATT and CDR2 SNEGSKA (reference sequence). This CDR3 contains 8 residues. CDR3 bases: TGCAGTCCTAGTGAAGCTTTCTTT. It codes for CSPSEAFF.

A few counts support this clonotype. V is TRBV10-3 and J is TRBJ2-2; D might be TRBD2 (6 bases). V lost 4 bases and J 0 bases, leaving 12 bases between the germline ends. CDR3 length: 16 amino acids. Germline V gives CDR1 ENHRY, CDR2 SYGVKD. CDR3 sequence (DNA): TGTGCCATCAGTGCCCTGGGAGGCTCGAACACCGGGGAGCTGTTTTTT. Amino acid sequence: CAISALGGSNTGELFF.

Details on this clonotype: Mismatch with germline at one junction end may stem from a read error. V and J are TRBV5-1 and TRBJ1-4; 8 bases line up with TRBD1. Germline V gene sequence: CDR1 SGHRS, CDR2 YFSETQ. This CDR3 has 16 amino acids. CDR3 DNA: TGCGCCAGCAGCTTGGATGGTAGGACAGGGCATGAAAAACCGTTTTTT. Protein product: CASSLDGRTGHEKPFF.

The V gene is TRBV29-1, the J gene TRBJ2-3; TRBD2 matches 7 bases. CDR1 is SQVTM and CDR2 is ANQGSEA in the germline V gene. CDR3 length equals 14 residues. After removal of 1 base from V and 4 bases from J, the junction contained 5 bases not matched to a gene. The CDR3 here is CSVEVAGVADTQYF. The CDR3, as DNA: TGCAGCGTTGAAGTGGCGGGAGTGGCAGATACGCAGTATTTT.

Only a few counts were recorded for this clonotype. The rearrangement uses TRBV5-1 and TRBJ2-2; TRBD1 matches at 7 bases. The V segment lost 3 bases and the J segment 2 bases; nucleotides outside the gene matches: 7. Germline V gives CDR1 SGHRS, CDR2 YFSETQ. The CDR3 extends over 16 amino acids. The CDR3 protein is CASSSTGRPNTGELFF. CDR3 in DNA: TGCGCCAGCAGCTCGACAGGGCGCCCAAACACCGGGGAGCTGTTTTTT.

A few counts support this clonotype. J is TRBJ1-2 and V is TRBV15; tentatively, D is TRBD1 (5 bases). The CDR3 is 14 amino acids. Trimming removed 7 bases at V and 4 bases at J, with 16 bases between. Germline CDR1 is LNHNV and CDR2 is YYDKDF (reference sequence). This CDR3 reads CATNPGPASYGYTF. The CDR3 DNA reads as TGTGCCACCAACCCGGGGCCTGCATCCTATGGCTACACCTTC. The variable domain in full, with the rest retrieved from reference TRBV15 and TRBJ1-2, is DAMVIQNPRYQVTQFGKPVTLSCSQTLNHNVMYWYQQKSSQAPKLLFHYYDKDFNNEADTPDNFQSRRPNTSFCFLDIRSPGLGDTAMYLCATNPGPASYGYTFGSGTRLTVV.

The V call is TRBV6-1, the J call TRBJ2-3; no reliable D call. Germline CDR1 MNHNS, CDR2 SASEGT. The CDR3 consists of 10 residues. V gave up 8 bases and J gave up 7 bases, with 7 bases separating them. The CDR3 coding sequence is TGTGCCAGCCTTTTCTATACGCAGTATTTT. Amino acids: CASLFYTQYF.

The chain recombines TRBV9 with TRBJ2-3; tentative D call: TRBD2 (6 bases). The CDR3 runs 16 residues. Trimming pared 2 bases from V and 6 bases from J, leaving 19 bases between. The germline gives CDR1 SGDLS, CDR2 YYNGEE. The CDR3 protein is CASSVGLAGPPDTQYF. CDR3 sequence (DNA): TGTGCCAGCAGCGTTGGCCTCGCGGGACCCCCGGATACGCAGTATTTT.

The chain couples TRBV27 to TRBJ2-3; D gene uncertain. Deletions cut 4 bases from V and 5 bases from J, with 13 bases between. There are 14 residues in the CDR3. Germline lookup yields CDR1 MNHEY and CDR2 SMNVEV (reference sequence). The CDR3 region is CASSSESVLDTQYF. The CDR3 DNA follows: TGTGCCAGCAGTTCCGAGTCGGTGTTAGATACGCAGTATTTT.

The chain joins TRBV4-1 to TRBJ2-3; 12 nucleotides agree with TRBD2. The CDR3 runs to 20 residues. V dropped 0 bases and J dropped 5; count of bases not matched to a gene: 15. Germline-derived CDR1 and CDR2 are MGHRA and YSYEKL. CDR3 sequence reads: CASSQDLINPSGGARDTQYF. CDR3 nucleotide sequence: TGCGCCAGCAGCCAAGATCTTATCAACCCTAGCGGGGGGGCAAGAGATACGCAGTATTTT.

The chain employs TRBV29-1 and TRBJ2-1, with D perhaps TRBD2 (6 bases). V lost 7 bases to trimming and J lost 8 bases, with 15 bases between them. CDR3 length: 12 residues. CDR1 and CDR2 from the germline V gene are SQVTM and ANQGSEA. The CDR3 protein is CSASTSIHEQFF. CDR3 DNA: TGCAGCGCTTCGACTAGTATCCATGAGCAGTTCTTC.

The rearrangement links TRBV4-1 to TRBJ2-1; weak D call: TRBD2 (6 bases). The CDR3 is made up of 15 amino acids. In germline, CDR1 is MGHRA, CDR2 YSYEKL. V lost 3 bases to trimming and J lost 8 bases, with 17 bases between them. CDR3 sequence (DNA): TGCGCCAGCAGCCATGCCTGGGGGACTCCGGATGAGCAGTTCTTC. This sequence encodes CASSHAWGTPDEQFF.

The chain is built from TRBV2 and TRBJ1-5; 8 bases line up with TRBD1. The CDR3 extends over 16 amino acids. The ends lost 7 bases at V and 4 bases at J; junction bases unmatched: 12. Germline values: CDR1 SNHLY, CDR2 FYNNEI. The CDR3 region has the DNA TGTGCCAGCACTAGGAATATGGGACAGGCTAATCAGCCCCAGCATTTT. Translated: CASTRNMGQANQPQHF.

The chain is built from TRBV5-1 and TRBJ2-5; 9 bases agree with TRBD1. The tail of the sequence fits TRBJ2-7 better, so the J call may be wrong. The CDR3 extends over 15 amino acids. The germline V gene encodes CDR1 SGHRS and CDR2 YFSETQ. DNA for the CDR3: TGCGCCAGCAGCTTCAGCTTGGGACAGGGCATCGAGCAGTACTTC. Protein product: CASSFSLGQGIEQYF.

CDR3 in amino acids: CASSPDGVHEQFF. CDR3 nucleotides: TGTGCCAGCTCCCCGGACGGAGTTCACGAGCAGTTCTTC. The chain employs TRBV18 and TRBJ2-1; no clear D. Germline values: CDR1 KGHSH, CDR2 LQKENI. CDR3 length: 13 amino acids. V gave up 6 bases and J gave up 10 bases, with 16 bases separating them.

The count of this clonotype is one. V gene TRBV6-2 or TRBV6-3 combines with J gene TRBJ2-1; D not resolved. V dropped 2 bases and J dropped 3 bases, with 14 bases sitting between them. Germline V lookup: CDR1 MNHEY, CDR2 SVGEGT. The CDR3 totals 16 residues. As DNA, the CDR3 is TGTGCCAGCAGTTACCCTTCGGGCGGAATCTACAATGAGCAGTTCTTC. It translates to CASSYPSGGIYNEQFF.

V and J are TRBV11-3 and TRBJ1-1; TRBD1 aligns across 8 bases. Germline lookup yields CDR1 SGHNT and CDR2 YENEEA. This CDR3 has 15 residues. The V and J ends lost 5 bases and 4 bases, in that order; junction bases with no gene match: 9. The CDR3 nucleotides are TGTGCCAGCAGCGAAGGCAGGGGGCTTGGCACTGAAGCTTTCTTT. The encoded protein is CASSEGRGLGTEAFF.